This entry lists 21 T cell receptor beta chains sequenced from one sample in a study of graft-versus-host responses after intestinal transplantation. Antigens of these TCRs are unknown. Clones were read by immunoSEQ multiplex PCR, and TCRdb kept only the in-frame ones, dropping some. Of about 100,000 clones listed, around 90% are singletons. The material was unstimulated CD4+ T cells sorted from spleen or lymph node cells, obtained before transplant. These receptors were collected from a human donor who was the organ donor for an intestinal transplant.

The chain joins TRBV29-1 to TRBJ2-1; 11 bases line up with TRBD1. The CDR3 length is 16 residues. Germline CDR1 SQVTM, CDR2 ANQGSEA. V lost 7 bases to trimming and J lost 0 bases; unmatched junction nucleotides: 8. The CDR3 DNA sequence: TGCAGCGGGGACAGGGGGTTTAGTGGCTCCTACAATGAGCAGTTCTTC. Translating gives CSGDRGFSGSYNEQFF.

The chain joins TRBV29-1 to TRBJ2-1; 8 bases are shared with TRBD2. The CDR3 spans 15 residues. The V segment lost 4 bases and the J segment 2 bases; nucleotides outside the gene matches: 7. Germline-derived CDR1 and CDR2 are SQVTM and ANQGSEA. The CDR3 loop reads CSVATTSVTYNEQFF. The CDR3 bases are TGCAGCGTTGCCACGACTAGCGTGACCTACAATGAGCAGTTCTTC.

The genes are TRBV6-5 and TRBJ2-7; D may be TRBD1 (6 bases). The ends were cut back, 5 bases at V and 0 bases at J, with 8 bases in the middle. The germline CDR1 and CDR2 sequences are MNHEY and SVGAGI. The CDR3 is made up of 13 amino acids. The CDR3 is CASSVGHSYEQYF. The CDR3 nucleotides are TGTGCCAGCAGTGTGGGACACTCCTACGAGCAGTACTTC.

The chain joins TRBV4-1 to TRBJ2-7, with D perhaps TRBD2 (6 bases). The V end lost 1 base, the J end lost 3 bases, and 13 bases lay between the germline ends. CDR1 and CDR2 from the germline V gene are MGHRA and YSYEKL. The CDR3 extends over 15 amino acids. Written as DNA, the CDR3 is TGCGCCAGCAGCCAAGCAACTAGCAGAAACTACGAGCAGTACTTC. This codes for CASSQATSRNYEQYF.

The rearrangement uses TRBV5-1 and TRBJ1-2; D possibly corresponds to TRBD1 (6 bases). From germline, CDR1 is SGHRS and CDR2 YFSETQ. The CDR3 totals 14 residues. V lost 0 bases, J lost 5 bases, and 11 bases lay in between. The CDR3 loop reads CASSLESGVYGYTF. The CDR3 DNA is TGCGCCAGCAGCTTGGAGTCAGGGGTTTATGGCTACACCTTC.

V and J are TRBV6-4 and TRBJ2-4, with a weak D call TRBD2 (5 bases). The germline V gene encodes CDR1 MRHNA and CDR2 SNTAGT. The ends were cut back, 5 bases at V and 1 base at J, with 12 bases in the middle. The CDR3 extends over 15 amino acids. The CDR3 region is CASSMRARAKNIQYF. CDR3 bases: TGTGCCAGCAGTATGAGGGCGCGGGCCAAAAACATTCAGTACTTC.

The chain combines TRBV28 with TRBJ2-4; TRBD2 agrees at 12 bases. Germline CDR1 MDHEN, CDR2 SYDVKM. CDR3 length: 15 amino acids. DNA for the CDR3: TGTGCAAGCTACTCGCGGACTAGCGGGAAACACATTCAGTACTTC. Translating it yields CASYSRTSGKHIQYF.

The V call is TRBV18, the J call TRBJ1-3; 9 bases align to TRBD1. CDR1 and CDR2 from the germline V gene are KGHSH and LQKENI. The CDR3 consists of 16 residues. V trimming: 3 bases; J trimming: 2 bases; junction bases outside the gene matches: 5. CDR3 region: CASSPPGTGTGNTIYF. The CDR3 DNA reads TGTGCCAGCTCACCCCCCGGGACAGGGACTGGAAACACCATATATTTT.

The rearrangement joins TRBV5-1 to TRBJ2-2; D might be TRBD1 or TRBD2, each matching 5 bases. The CDR3 spans 16 residues. Trimming cost V 2 bases and J 3 bases, with 14 bases left between them. CDR1 and CDR2 (germline): SGHRS, YFSETQ. This chain's CDR3 is CASSLPGAGDTGELFF. The CDR3 nucleotides are TGCGCCAGCAGCTTACCCGGGGCCGGGGACACCGGGGAGCTGTTTTTT. The whole variable domain, remainder taken from reference TRBV5-1 and TRBJ2-2, is KAGVTQTPRYLIKTRGQQVTLSCSPISGHRSVSWYQQTPGQGLQFLFEYFSETQRNKGNFPGRFSGRQFSNSRSEMNVSTLELGDSALYLCASSLPGAGDTGELFFGEGSRLTVL.

The rearrangement links TRBV7-8 to TRBJ2-6; possible D gene TRBD2, 6 bases. Trimming left V 1 base short and J 4 bases short, with 11 bases between. The CDR3 is made up of 16 amino acids. The germline gives CDR1 SGHVS, CDR2 FQNEAQ. CDR3 sequence reads: CASSLGAGPGANVLTF. DNA of the CDR3: TGTGCCAGCAGCTTAGGGGCGGGGCCCGGGGCCAACGTCCTGACTTTC.

The chain links TRBV4-1 to TRBJ1-2, with D unresolved. Trimming left V 6 bases short and J 4 bases short, with 18 bases between. Germline CDR1 is MGHRA and CDR2 is YSYEKL. CDR3 length equals 15 residues. In DNA, the CDR3 is TGCGCCAGCAGACCCACCCTCGGCACCGTCTATGGCTACACCTTC. It is translated as CASRPTLGTVYGYTF.

The gene calls are TRBV2 and TRBJ2-5; no reliable D call. The CDR3 loop spans 12 amino acids. Germline CDR1 reads SNHLY; CDR2 reads FYNNEI. V lost 5 bases, J lost 4 bases, and 8 bases lay in between. CDR3 sequence reads: CASSRLGETQYF. DNA of the CDR3: TGTGCCAGCAGTCGCCTTGGAGAGACCCAGTACTTC. The full variable domain, rest sourced from reference TRBV2 and TRBJ2-5, is EPEVTQTPSHQVTQMGQEVILRCVPISNHLYFYWYRQILGQKVEFLVSFYNNEISEKSEIFDDQFSVERPDGSNFTLKIRSTKLEDSAMYFCASSRLGETQYFGPGTRLLVL.

About this clone: The same CDR3 arises from other DNA sequences in this sample as well. The chain recombines TRBV27 with TRBJ2-7; D gene uncertain. The V and J ends lost 5 bases and 0 bases respectively, with 5 bases between them. The CDR3 contains 12 residues. The germline V gene encodes CDR1 MNHEY and CDR2 SMNVEV (reference sequence). DNA of the CDR3: TGTGCCAGCAGTCCCCGCTCCTACGAGCAGTACTTC. Protein: CASSPRSYEQYF.

With respect to this clone: Germline is not matched at one junction end, which may reflect a read error. The chain couples TRBV5-4 to TRBJ2-1, with 9 nucleotides matching TRBD1. CDR1 and CDR2 from the germline V gene are SGHNT and YYREEE (reference sequence). CDR3 length: 15 residues. CDR3 coding DNA: TGTGTCAGCAGCGCCCGGGACAGGGCCTACAATGAGCAGTTCTTC. Protein: CVSSARDRAYNEQFF.

The V and J genes are TRBV29-1 and TRBJ2-2; D might be TRBD1 (6 bases). The CDR3 loop spans 12 amino acids. CDR1 is SQVTM, CDR2 ANQGSEA, per germline. The V end lost 6 bases, the J end lost 5 bases, and 10 bases lay between the germline ends. Here the CDR3 DNA reads TGCAGCGTGGGCAGGGGAACCGGGGAGCTGTTTTTT. Its translation is CSVGRGTGELFF.

The gene calls are TRBV2 and TRBJ2-1; 11 bases line up with TRBD2. The germline V gene encodes CDR1 SNHLY and CDR2 FYNNEI. J lost 6 bases, V lost 5 bases, and 3 bases had no gene match. The CDR3 sequence is 14 residues long. In nucleotides, the CDR3 is TGTGCCAGCAGTCCGGGACTAGCGGTCAATGAGCAGTTCTTC. It encodes CASSPGLAVNEQFF.

J is TRBJ2-7 and V is TRBV4-1; TRBD1 agrees at 7 bases. The CDR3 spans 15 residues. Per germline, CDR1 MGHRA and CDR2 YSYEKL. The junction had 7 bases not matched to a gene; V was cut back by 1 base and J by 4 bases. The DNA for the CDR3 is TGCGCCAGCAGCCAAGGGGACAGTTGGATGTACGAGCAGTACTTC. Its translation is CASSQGDSWMYEQYF.

The gene calls are TRBV30 and TRBJ2-3, with a tentative D call TRBD1 (5 bases). Deletions cut 2 bases from V and 0 bases from J, with 12 bases between. The CDR3 covers 15 residues. Germline CDR1 and CDR2: GTSNPN and SVGIG (reference sequence). The CDR3 nucleotides read TGTGCCTGGAGTAAAGGGGCTTCTAGCACAGATACGCAGTATTTT. Translation gives CAWSKGASSTDTQYF.

The chain combines TRBV6-1 with TRBJ1-4; D unclear. Deletions cut 3 bases from V and 7 bases from J, with 12 bases between. The CDR3 contains 14 residues. The V gene's germline CDR1 is MNHNS and CDR2 SASEGT. The CDR3 loop reads CASSEGDIGEKLFF. In nucleotides, the CDR3 is TGTGCCAGCAGTGAGGGAGACATAGGTGAAAAACTGTTTTTT.

Note on this clone: Other DNA sequences in this sample translate to the same CDR3. The genes are TRBV5-4 and TRBJ2-3, with unresolved D. V was trimmed by 0 bases and J by 6 bases, leaving 2 bases between them. Germline V gene sequence: CDR1 SGHNT, CDR2 YYREEE (reference sequence). The CDR3 length is 11 residues. This chain's CDR3 is CASSLGDTQYF. As DNA, the CDR3 is TGTGCCAGCAGCTTGGGGGATACGCAGTATTTT.

The V call is TRBV10-3, the J call TRBJ2-3; D is possibly TRBD2 (6 bases). CDR3 length equals 14 residues. Germline V lookup: CDR1 ENHRY, CDR2 SYGVKD. V was trimmed by 4 bases and J by 2 bases, leaving 10 bases between them. The CDR3 nucleotides read TGTGCCATCAGTGCGGGGGTGACCACAGATACGCAGTATTTT. Translated: CAISAGVTTDTQYF.